The 12 T cell receptor beta chains in this list originate from one sample, sequenced in a study of cytomegalovirus exposure and HLA in healthy donors. The primer mix had 60 Vbeta and 13 Jbeta primers. Generated by immunoSEQ multiplex PCR, the TCRdb table keeps only in-frame clones and is missing some. There are 50,000 to 60,000 clones in the sample; about 77% occur only once, and under 3.5% lies in the top ten. Sequenced input: PBMCs. The receptor source for this set is a woman aged 40 to 50 in good health and CMV-seropositive.

The chain joins TRBV12-5 to TRBJ2-1; perhaps TRBD2 as D (7 bases). Germline CDR1 and CDR2: LGHNT and FRNRAP. The CDR3 covers 15 residues. Trimming left V 8 bases short and J 8 bases short, with 22 bases between. The chain's CDR3 is CASQMGGANWDEQFF. DNA of the CDR3: TGTGCTAGTCAGATGGGGGGGGCCAATTGGGATGAGCAGTTCTTC.

This clone turned up a few times. The chain joins TRBV7-9 to TRBJ2-7, with D uncertain. Trimming stripped 2 bases from V and 2 bases from J, with 7 bases between. Per the germline V gene, CDR1 is SEHNR and CDR2 is FQNEAQ (reference sequence). The CDR3 is 13 amino acids. CDR3 bases: TGTGCCAGCAGCTTACAGCGTGCCTACGAGCAGTACTTC. As protein: CASSLQRAYEQYF.

This chain joins TRBV29-1 and TRBJ2-1; possibly TRBD1 for D (7 bases). Germline lookup yields CDR1 SQVTM and CDR2 ANQGSEA. The CDR3 spans 15 residues. V was trimmed by 2 bases and J by 12 bases, leaving 23 bases between them. This CDR3 reads CSVESPSGGRLGQFF. CDR3 sequence (DNA): TGCAGCGTTGAAAGTCCGTCAGGGGGGAGATTAGGGCAGTTCTTC.

The rearrangement uses TRBV14 and TRBJ1-6; tentatively, D is TRBD1 (5 bases). V was shortened by 3 bases and J by 5 bases, with 11 bases between the two germline ends. Per germline, CDR1 SGHDN and CDR2 FVKESK. This CDR3 is 15 amino acids long. CDR3 in DNA: TGTGCCAGCAGCCAGGGGGGTCCTGATAATTCACCCCTCCACTTT. It encodes CASSQGGPDNSPLHF. Supplemented by reference TRBV14 and TRBJ1-6, the full variable domain reads EAGVTQFPSHSVIEKGQTVTLRCDPISGHDNLYWYRRVMGKEIKFLLHFVKESKQDESGMPNNRFLAERTGGTYSTLKVQPAELEDSGVYFCASSQGGPDNSPLHFGNGTRLTVT.

DNA for the CDR3: TGTGCCTCCGGTACAGGCTCCTACGAGCAGTACTTC. It yields the protein CASGTGSYEQYF. The chain joins TRBV19 to TRBJ2-7; perhaps TRBD1 as D (5 bases). CDR1 and CDR2 from the germline V gene are LNHDA and SQIVND (reference sequence). V was cut by 11 bases and J by 0 bases, with 11 bases left in between. The CDR3 runs to 12 residues.

This clone has a single count. J is TRBJ1-2 and V is TRBV7-6; 8 nucleotides line up with TRBD1. Germline V gives CDR1 SGHVS, CDR2 FNYEAQ. CDR3 length: 15 amino acids. V lost 5 bases, J lost 6 bases, and 11 bases stayed unmatched. The chain's CDR3 is CASSPGPGGLDGYTF. The CDR3, as DNA: TGTGCCAGCAGCCCAGGGCCAGGGGGCCTCGATGGCTACACCTTC.

Notes on this clone: Distinct nucleotide sequences in the sample also encode this CDR3. Written as DNA, the CDR3 is TGTGCCAGCAGCTTTAGCGGGGGCACAGATACGCAGTATTTT. This codes for CASSFSGGTDTQYF. V usage is TRBV7-3 and J usage is TRBJ2-3, with 8 nucleotides matching TRBD2. Germline CDR1 and CDR2: SGHTA and FQGTGA. V was pared by 3 bases and J by 1 base, with 0 bases of the junction left unmatched. This CDR3 spans 14 amino acids.

This clone has only a few counts. V usage is TRBV9 and J usage is TRBJ2-7, with 7 positions matching TRBD1. The germline V gene encodes CDR1 SGDLS and CDR2 YYNGEE. V lost 3 bases and J lost 2; bases outside the gene matches: 5. The CDR3 sequence is 14 residues long. The CDR3 DNA is TGTGCCAGCAGCGGCCCTACAGGGGCCTACGAGCAGTACTTC. Protein sequence: CASSGPTGAYEQYF.

The J gene is TRBJ2-2, the V gene TRBV4-2; 7 bases line up with TRBD2. CDR3 length: 16 amino acids. CDR1 and CDR2 from the germline V gene are LGHNA and YNFKEQ. The trim removed 0 bases at V and 1 base at J, leaving 2 bases unmatched. The CDR3 coding sequence is TGTGCCAGCAGCCAAGATAGCGGGCGGAACACCGGGGAGCTGTTTTTT. It translates to CASSQDSGRNTGELFF.

V usage is TRBV28 and J usage is TRBJ1-6; 7 nucleotides agree with TRBD1. The CDR3 is 16 residues long. The trim removed 5 bases at V and 7 bases at J, leaving 11 bases unmatched. From germline, CDR1 is MDHEN and CDR2 SYDVKM. The CDR3 DNA is TGTGCCAGCAGTCGGACAGGCAATTGGGGAAATTCACCCCTCCACTTT. As protein: CASSRTGNWGNSPLHF.

The V and J genes are TRBV11-2 and TRBJ1-2; no clear D gene. In germline, CDR1 is SGHAT, CDR2 FQNNGV. The germline V and J ends were trimmed by 0 bases and 4 bases, with 6 bases remaining between them. This CDR3 spans 13 amino acids. DNA for the CDR3: TGTGCCAGCAGCTTAGACAGGCTCTATGGCTACACCTTC. As protein: CASSLDRLYGYTF.

The V gene is TRBV20-1, the J gene TRBJ2-5, with 7 bases matching TRBD2. Per germline, CDR1 DFQATT and CDR2 SNEGSKA (reference sequence). V trimming: 6 bases; J trimming: 5 bases; junction bases outside the gene matches: 3. The CDR3 spans 11 residues. CDR3 coding DNA: TGCAGTGCCCTAGCGGTGGAGACCCAGTACTTC. Encoded protein: CSALAVETQYF.